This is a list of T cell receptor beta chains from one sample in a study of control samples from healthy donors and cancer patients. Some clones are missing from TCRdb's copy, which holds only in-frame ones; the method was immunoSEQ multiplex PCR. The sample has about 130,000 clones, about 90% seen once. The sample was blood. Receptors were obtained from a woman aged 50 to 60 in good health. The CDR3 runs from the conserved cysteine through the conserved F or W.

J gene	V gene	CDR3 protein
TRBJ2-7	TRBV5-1	CASSLDPGAYEQYF
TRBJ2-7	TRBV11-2	CASSLMASGIDEQYF
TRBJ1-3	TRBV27	CASSLRAGLIGNTIYF
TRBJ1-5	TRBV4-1	CASSRRGTFEGNQPQHF
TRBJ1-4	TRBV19	CASSPSQGGYATNEKLFF
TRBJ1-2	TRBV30	CAWVPGGDGGYTF
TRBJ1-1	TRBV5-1	CASSLDNTIEAFF
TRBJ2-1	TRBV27	CASSPIGLAGAYEQFF
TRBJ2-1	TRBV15	CATSREVSGRAQFF
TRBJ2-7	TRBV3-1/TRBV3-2	CASSTRTSGSLYEQYF
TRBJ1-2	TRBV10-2	CASSDMTGGSGYTF
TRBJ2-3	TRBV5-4	CASSAAGQGIYTQYF
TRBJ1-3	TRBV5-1	CASSPDIFPGSGNTIYF
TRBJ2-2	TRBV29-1	CSVAVSGELFF
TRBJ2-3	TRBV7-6	CASSTLAGDTDTQYF
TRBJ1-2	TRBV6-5	CASIPRQDLWGYTF
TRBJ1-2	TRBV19	CASSITRINGYTF
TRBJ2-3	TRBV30	CAWTPVGADTQYF
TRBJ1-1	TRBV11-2	CASSSGRGEAFF
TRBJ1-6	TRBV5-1	CASSPSYNSPLHF
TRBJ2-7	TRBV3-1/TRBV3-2	CASSPWGHLLGQYF
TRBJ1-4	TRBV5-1	CASSLAGWFNEKLFF
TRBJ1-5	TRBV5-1	CASSVDGGRQPQHF
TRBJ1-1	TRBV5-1	CASMAGGRVANTEAFF
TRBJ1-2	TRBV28	CASSLGPRGISSYTF
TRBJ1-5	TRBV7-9	CASSSGQGKIGQPQHF
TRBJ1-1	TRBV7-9	CAIEQPRGLASRNTEAFF
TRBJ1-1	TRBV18	CASSRTGNTEAFF
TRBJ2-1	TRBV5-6	CASSFTGGDEQFF
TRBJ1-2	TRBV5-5	CASSPQAVRTGINYGYTF